This T cell receptor (beta chain) appears in the sequencing data of a study of T cells in localized non-small cell lung cancer. The CDR3 length is 15 residues. Germline V gene lookup returns CDR1 SGDLS and CDR2 YYNGEE. V lost 0 bases to trimming and J lost 4 bases, with 11 bases between them. Profiling relied on immunoSEQ multiplex PCR, and the TCRdb table lists in-frame clones only, not all of them. Found here are 900 or so clones, more than 15% of them singletons; the top ten hold about 15%. Notes on the study in general: The study linked higher blood T cell density to longer overall survival. A single tumor region was sequenced, leaving heterogeneity possible. Uninvolved adjacent lung had the highest recorded T cell clonality, with tumor below it.

The table lists this clone with a few counts. Its antigen is not known. V usage is TRBV9 and J usage is TRBJ1-3; the D is unclear. Material: normal lung tissue next to the tumor, obtained before any cancer treatment. The clonotype originates from a man between 40 and 75 years old with stage I lung adenocarcinoma. CDR3 protein: CASSVVGSLGNTIYF. DNA of the CDR3: TGTGCCAGCAGCGTAGTAGGATCTCTCGGAAACACCATATATTTT.